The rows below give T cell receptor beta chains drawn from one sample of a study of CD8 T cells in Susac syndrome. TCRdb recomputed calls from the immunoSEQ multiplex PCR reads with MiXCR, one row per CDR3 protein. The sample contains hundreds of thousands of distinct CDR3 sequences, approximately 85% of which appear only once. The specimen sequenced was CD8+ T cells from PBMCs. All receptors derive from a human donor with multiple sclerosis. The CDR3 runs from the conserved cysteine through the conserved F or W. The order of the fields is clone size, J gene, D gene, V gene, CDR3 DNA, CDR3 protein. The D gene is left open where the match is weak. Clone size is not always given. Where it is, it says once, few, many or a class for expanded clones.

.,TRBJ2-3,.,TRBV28,TGTGCCAGCAGTTCCCGGACAACTCCACAAGATACGCAGTATTTT,CASSSRTTPQDTQYF
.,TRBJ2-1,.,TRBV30,TGTGCCTGGAGTGTCCTTAGCGCCGATGAGCAGTTCTTC,CAWSVLSADEQFF
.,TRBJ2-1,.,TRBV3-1,TGTGCCAGCAGCCAACCTGCGCGATCCTACAATGAGCAGTTCTTC,CASSQPARSYNEQFF
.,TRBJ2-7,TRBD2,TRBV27,TGTGCCAGCAGTCACGGGACTAGCGGCTACGAGCAGTACTTC,CASSHGTSGYEQYF
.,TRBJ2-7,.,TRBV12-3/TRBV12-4,TGTGCCAGCAGTTTTAAAGACAAGCCTCCCGAGCAGTACTTC,CASSFKDKPPEQYF
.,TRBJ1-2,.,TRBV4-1,TGCGCCAGCAGCCAAGATCTAGACAGCTATGGCTACACCTTC,CASSQDLDSYGYTF
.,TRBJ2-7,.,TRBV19,TGTGCCAGTAGTATCGTTGGCGGGGGCCCTTACGAGCAGTACTTC,CASSIVGGGPYEQYF
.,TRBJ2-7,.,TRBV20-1,TGCAGTGCTAGAGATGTTGGGATCTTCTCCTACGAGCAGTACTTC,CSARDVGIFSYEQYF
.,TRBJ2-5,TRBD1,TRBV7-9,TGTGCCAGCAGCGTCCGGGGCAGGGGGTTATGGGCCCAGTACTTC,CASSVRGRGLWAQYF
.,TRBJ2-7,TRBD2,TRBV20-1,TGCAGTGCTAGCCCCCAAGCGGGAGCCTACGAGCAGTACTTC,CSASPQAGAYEQYF
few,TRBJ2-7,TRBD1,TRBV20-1,TGCAGTGCCCTGGGACAGGATTTTTACGAGCAGTACTTC,CSALGQDFYEQYF
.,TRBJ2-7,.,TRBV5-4,TGTGCCAGCAGCATTGATGGACTTGGCTCCTACGAGCAGTACTTC,CASSIDGLGSYEQYF
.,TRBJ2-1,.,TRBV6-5,TGTGCCAGCAGCTCCGACGCCTTCCGGGCCAAGGAGTTCTTC,CASSSDAFRAKEFF
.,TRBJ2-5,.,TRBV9,TGTGCCAGCAGCGTCTCTAGCAGGGAGACCCAGTACTTC,CASSVSSRETQYF
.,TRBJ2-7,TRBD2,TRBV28,TGTGCCAGCAGGCCGATAGCGGGAGGCCCCTACGAGCAGTACTTC,CASRPIAGGPYEQYF
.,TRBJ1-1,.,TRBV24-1,TGTGCCACCAGTGCAGGGAACACTGAAGCTTTCTTT,CATSAGNTEAFF
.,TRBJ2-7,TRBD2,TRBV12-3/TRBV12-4,TGTGCCAGCAGTGCGGGACAGGGATCCCGGACTAGCGGGATTGACCCCTACGAGCAGTACTTC,CASSAGQGSRTSGIDPYEQYF
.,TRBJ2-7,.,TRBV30,TGTGCCTGGAGTGTGACGGATTCCTACGAGCAGTACTTC,CAWSVTDSYEQYF
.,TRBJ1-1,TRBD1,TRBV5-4,TGTGCCAGCAGCTCCAGGGGGACGATGAACACTGAAGCTTTCTTT,CASSSRGTMNTEAFF
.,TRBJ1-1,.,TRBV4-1,TGCGCCAGCAGCCAAGTCGACCTCGGCCCTGAAGCTTTCTTT,CASSQVDLGPEAFF
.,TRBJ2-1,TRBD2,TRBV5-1,TGCGCCAGCAGCTTTGGGACTAGCGGCAGCTCCTACAATGAGCAGTTCTTC,CASSFGTSGSSYNEQFF
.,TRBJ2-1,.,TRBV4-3,TGCGCCAGCAGCCAAGGGCTAAGCTCCTACAATGAGCAGTTCTTC,CASSQGLSSYNEQFF
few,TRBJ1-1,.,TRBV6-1,TGTGCCAGCAGCGATATGTTCCCTGAAGCTTTCTTT,CASSDMFPEAFF
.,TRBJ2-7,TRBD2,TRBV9,TGTGCCAGCAGCGTAGCTAGCGGCCCTACCTACGAGCAGTACTTC,CASSVASGPTYEQYF
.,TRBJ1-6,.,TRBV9,TGTGCCAGCAGCGTAGGGACGGGGGGGAATTCACCCCTCCACTTT,CASSVGTGGNSPLHF
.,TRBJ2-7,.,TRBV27,TGTGCCAGCAGTTCCGTTAGCGGTTCCTACGAGCAGTACTTC,CASSSVSGSYEQYF
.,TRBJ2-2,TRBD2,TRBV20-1,TGCAGTGCCCCCCCAAGCGGGAGCATCACCGGGGAGCTGTTTTTT,CSAPPSGSITGELFF
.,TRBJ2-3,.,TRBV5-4,TGTGCCAGCAGCTTGATTGGACGTAACACAGATACGCAGTATTTT,CASSLIGRNTDTQYF
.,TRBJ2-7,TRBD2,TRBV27,TGTGCCAGCAGTTTAGCGCGGGGGGCCCTCTCCTACGAGCAGTACTTC,CASSLARGALSYEQYF
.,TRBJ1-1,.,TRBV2,TGTGCCAGCAGTGAATACTACAGCAACACTGAAGCTTTCTTT,CASSEYYSNTEAFF
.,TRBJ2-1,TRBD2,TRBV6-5,TGTGCCAGCAGTGGGGGGGATGAGCAGTTCTTC,CASSGGDEQFF
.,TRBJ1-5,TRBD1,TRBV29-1,TGCAGCGTTGTTCTCGGGGACAGCAGGTATCAGCCCCAGCATTTT,CSVVLGDSRYQPQHF
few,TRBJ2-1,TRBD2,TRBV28,TGTGCCAGCAGTTCCGGGACTAGCGGCAATGAGCAGTTCTTC,CASSSGTSGNEQFF
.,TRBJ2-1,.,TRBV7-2,TGTGCCAGCAGCTTACTAGCGAGAGTCCTAAATGAGCAGTTCTTC,CASSLLARVLNEQFF
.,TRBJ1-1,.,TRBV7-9,TGTGCCAGCAGCTTAGCGTTGGGCGGGTCGGAAGCTTTCTTT,CASSLALGGSEAFF
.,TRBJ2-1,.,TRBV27,TGTGCCAGCAGTCCGGGAAGTCCCTGGGATGAGCAGTTCTTC,CASSPGSPWDEQFF
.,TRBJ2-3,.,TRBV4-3,TGCGCCAGCAGCCGCGGGACCATCACGGCAGATACGCAGTATTTT,CASSRGTITADTQYF
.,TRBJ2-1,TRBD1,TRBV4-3,TGCGCCAGCAGCCTTGGGACAGGGGTTGACAATGAGCAGTTCTTC,CASSLGTGVDNEQFF
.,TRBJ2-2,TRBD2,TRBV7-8,TGTGCCAGCAGCTATCTAGCGGGAGCAGCCGGGGAGCTGTTTTTT,CASSYLAGAAGELFF
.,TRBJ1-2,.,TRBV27,TGTGCCAGCAGTTCGGGACCGTTTTTCTATGGCTACACCTTC,CASSSGPFFYGYTF
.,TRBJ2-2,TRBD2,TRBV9,TGTGCCAGCAGCGTAGTTCCAGGGGCTAGCGGGAGGAACACCGGGGAGCTGTTTTTT,CASSVVPGASGRNTGELFF
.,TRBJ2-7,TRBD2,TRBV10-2,TGCGCCAGCAGTGAAGGTAGCGGGAGTCTCGAGCAGTACTTC,CASSEGSGSLEQYF
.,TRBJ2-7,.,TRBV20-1,TGCAGTGCTAGAGACCCGGACACGAGCTCCTACGAGCAGTACTTC,CSARDPDTSSYEQYF
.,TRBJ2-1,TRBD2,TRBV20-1,TGCAGTGCCTTCTACTTTGCTAGCGGGAGTATTCGGAATGAGCAGTTCTTC,CSAFYFASGSIRNEQFF
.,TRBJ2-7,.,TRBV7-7,TGTGCTAGCAGCTTATATCAGGGCTTCGCCTACGAGCAGTACTTC,CASSLYQGFAYEQYF
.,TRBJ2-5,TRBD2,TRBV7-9,TGTGCCAGCAGCTCGGGACTAGCCCAAGAGACCCAGTACTTC,CASSSGLAQETQYF
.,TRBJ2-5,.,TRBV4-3,TGCGCCAGCAGCCAAGAGCACCCATATTCGGCGGGATGGGAGACCCAGTACTTC,CASSQEHPYSAGWETQYF
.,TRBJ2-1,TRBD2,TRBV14,TGTGCCAGCAGTCCTACTAGCGGGTTTCACAATGAGCAGTTCTTC,CASSPTSGFHNEQFF
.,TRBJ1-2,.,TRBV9,TGTGCCAGCAGCGTAGCTCGGGACTTCTATGGCTACACCTTC,CASSVARDFYGYTF
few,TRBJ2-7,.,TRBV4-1,TGCGCCAGCAGCCAAGCCGGGGACGAAACCTACGAGCAGTACTTC,CASSQAGDETYEQYF
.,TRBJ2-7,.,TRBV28,TGTGCCAGCAGTTTAGATGGGGCTACCTACGAGCAGTACTTC,CASSLDGATYEQYF
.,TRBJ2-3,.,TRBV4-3,TGCGCCAGCAGCCCTTGGACGGTGAGCACAGATACGCAGTATTTT,CASSPWTVSTDTQYF